The TCR beta chain described here comes from a study of blood T cells in healthy people across ages (dated by TCRdb to the mid-2010s). The study in broad terms: In model experiments, template switching captured about one uniquely barcoded TCR beta cDNA molecule for every two T cells. To track age-related changes in TCR beta repertoire diversity, the study relied on deep sequencing normalized with unique cDNA molecular identifiers. The donors were split into four age groups: young (average 16 years), middle-aged (39), aged (approximately 60) and long-lived (roughly 77). Donors of different ages were randomly distributed across sequencing lanes to avoid experimental bias. The study analyzed two additional independent replicas of 1 million unique cDNA reads from the same blood draw for two donors, one aged 18 to 29 and one aged 80 or older.

Systemically healthy Caucasian individuals from Russia, 35 to 50 in total and aged about 6 to 95 years, were included as donors. Each donor gave about 9.2 milliliters of peripheral blood, drawn into EDTA-treated Vacutainer tubes. Ficoll-Paque density-gradient centrifugation was used to isolate PBMCs, with at least 7 million per sample. Total RNA, at least 5 micrograms per sample, was extracted from PBMCs with Trizol reagent. Naive CD45RAhigh/CD27high T cell percentages were measured by flow cytometry on a PBMC aliquot from every donor. Findings and caveats that apply to the study as a whole: A strong correlation was found between observed TCR beta diversity and the percentage of naive T cells measured by flow cytometry. Because profiling used bulk unsorted PBMCs, naive and antigen-experienced compartments could not be compared conclusively. Because the CMV infection status of the donors was unknown, age-related changes in expanded clonotypes may potentially have been confounded. As age increased, observed TCR beta diversity per million T cells dropped in a roughly linear way, and a significant reduction was already evident by age around 41. Total diversity estimates from one million sequenced T cells were considered lower bounds and underestimates. Compared with the aged group, the long-lived group had more naive CD4+ T cells, fewer expanded clones and increased TCR diversity, a pattern suggesting age selection.

This clonotype came up a few times. Its antigen specificity is not known. Base qualities were left out, and no much larger clone turns up one base away. The library came from 5' RACE. The sequencing machine was an Illumina HiSeq 2500. A second roughly 6 to 12 cycle PCR used a sample-barcoded 5' primer and a J-beta primer mix. Each TCR beta cDNA molecule received a unique molecular identifier from a template-switch 5' adaptor carrying 12 random nucleotides. Each sample yielded at least 2.5 million CDR3-containing paired-end reads. The Mint cDNA synthesis kit, primed by a TRBC-specific oligonucleotide, was used to synthesize first-strand cDNA from all RNA. All cDNA was treated with uracil-DNA glycosylase and then went through a first 18-cycle PCR with the universal primers M1SS and BC2_uni_R. Per the authors' processing: For normalization, 1 million high-quality reads were randomly selected from each sample, with every read carrying a distinct molecular identifier. Instead of being binned into consensus sequences, reads that shared molecular identifiers were thrown out. MiTCR, with a Q25 quality threshold and the strictest error-elimination algorithm, was used for CDR3 identification, clonotype clustering and error correction. A nonparametric unseen species model using Euler transformation provided a lower-bound estimate of total TCR beta diversity. Using fastp trimming at Q25 and MiXCR clonotype assembly, TCRdb reanalyzed the public sequencing data and kept in-frame beta chains. Rows are combined by CDR3 protein, so each entry shows the most common genes and DNA. TCRdb's processing, not the study's, gives the V and J calls here. This sample gives about 1.5 million distinct CDR3 sequences in total; 40% to 45% of them show up just once. Of the sample, just over 4% is held by the ten largest clones.

The V and J ends are trimmed by 4 bases and 13 bases, leaving 14 bases between them. As encoded in the germline V gene (reference sequence), CDR1 is DFQATT while CDR2 is SNEGSKA. The CDR3 has 11 amino acids, counting the end cysteine and phenylalanine. Only the CDR3 DNA stays, 33 bases, in frame from base 1. This sequence was found in a woman younger than 30 in good health. Material for sequencing was blood. The chain is encoded by TRBV20-1 joined to TRBJ2-4; the D segment could be TRBD2, given 6 matching bases. The CDR3 corresponds to CSATVGGEQYF. The nucleotides read TGCAGTGCTACAGTCGGAGGGGAGCAGTACTTC.